This TCR beta chain was recorded in a study of T cells in Graves' hyperthyroidism and ophthalmopathy. With respect to this clonotype: Its antigen is undetermined.

Patients counted as stable if ophthalmopathy did not develop within 18 months. CDR1 LNHNV and CDR2 YYDKDF come from the germline V gene (reference sequence). CDR3 length: 16 residues. Trimming pared 0 bases from V and 0 bases from J, leaving 11 bases between. Study-wide points: Most clonotypes expanded in the thyroid (above 0.001) were also present in blood.

Amplification of TCR beta CDR3 regions used RNA as the template. The HTBI primer set drove a first-round RT-PCR of the TCR CDR3. Each CDR3 protein gets one entry after TCRdb re-called the multiplex PCR reads with MiXCR. The sample lists hundreds of thousands of distinct CDR3 sequences, 14% occurring once. The chain joins TRBV15 to TRBJ2-5, with D maybe TRBD1 (6 bases). The specimen was blood. This clonotype originated in a woman under 30 with Graves' hyperthyroidism. CDR3 residues: CATSRDNRGYQETQYF. CDR3 coding DNA: TGTGCCACCAGCAGAGATAATAGGGGGTACCAAGAGACCCAGTACTTC.